The following is a T cell receptor beta chain sequence with its context. This clonotype turned up a few times. Its antigen remains undetermined. Base quality data are lacking; no much larger clone is found one base away. The sample originates from a study of T cell repertoires in cytomegalovirus infection (dated by TCRdb to about 2019). With respect to the entire study: Donor HLA type was relevant to the analysis, as public TCR beta signatures indicated carriage of CMV infection together with the matching HLA type. Results the study describes overall, beyond this receptor: In the ex vivo response, HLA-C-restricted CMV-specific TCR beta clonotypes were dominant, and in two of eight donors the single most frequent clonotype came from this HLA-C-restricted group. Carriers of CMV infection plus the relevant HLA type were discriminated by the cumulative frequency of public TCR beta family members in the study cohort and in an independent roughly 400-donor cohort.

At the junction V is shortened by 7 bases and J by 6 bases; bases outside the gene matches: 15. The CDR3 goes from the cysteine to the phenylalanine over 16 residues. The only DNA kept is the CDR3, 48 bases in frame from the first base. Looking up the germline V gene yields CDR1 MDHEN and CDR2 SYDVKM. Sequencing took place on an Illumina HiSeq 1500. TCRdb handled the public reads itself, with Q25 trimming in fastp and clone calling in MiXCR, and kept productive beta chains. Identical CDR3 protein sequences are pooled into one entry, listed with their most common genes and DNA. This sample holds more than 650,000 distinct CDR3 sequences; 35% were observed only once. Clones ranked in the top ten supply around 3% of the sample.

Material for sequencing was PBMCs. The chain is assembled from TRBV28 and TRBJ1-2, with 9 middle bases fitting TRBD1. This clonotype was sampled from a human donor in good health (CMV status not recorded). Some clones in this sample may be carry-over from other donors' samples. The DNA reads as follows: TGTGCCAGCACGGCGGGACAGGGCCCTCTAATACATGGCTACACCTTC. This is translated as CASTAGQGPLIHGYTF.